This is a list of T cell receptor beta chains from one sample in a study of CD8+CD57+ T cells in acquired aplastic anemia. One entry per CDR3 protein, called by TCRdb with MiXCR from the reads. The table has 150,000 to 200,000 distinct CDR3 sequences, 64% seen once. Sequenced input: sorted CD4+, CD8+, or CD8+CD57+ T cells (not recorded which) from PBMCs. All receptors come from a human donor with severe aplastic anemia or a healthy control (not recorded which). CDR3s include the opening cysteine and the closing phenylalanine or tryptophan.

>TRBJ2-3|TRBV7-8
CASSLTPLGLSLRDTQYF
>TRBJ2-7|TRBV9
CASSVSGSYEQYF
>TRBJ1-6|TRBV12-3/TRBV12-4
CASRRGINNSPLHF
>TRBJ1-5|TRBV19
CASSMDYSNQPQHF
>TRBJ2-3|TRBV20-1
CSARESDTQYF
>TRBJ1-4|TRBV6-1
CVAAFSGTGGEKLFF
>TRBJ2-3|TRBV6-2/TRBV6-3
CASSYAGGPDTQYF
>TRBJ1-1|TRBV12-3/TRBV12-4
CASRTGTVVAEAFF
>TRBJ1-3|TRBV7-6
CASAQGMGNTIYF
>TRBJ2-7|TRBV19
CASKAFEQYF
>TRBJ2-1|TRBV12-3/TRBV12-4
CASSTSGGANEQFF
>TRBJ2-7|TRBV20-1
CSARGDASSYEQYF
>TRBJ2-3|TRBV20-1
CSAIPANHTATDTQYF
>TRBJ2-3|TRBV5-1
CASSFHDYRPFTDTQYF
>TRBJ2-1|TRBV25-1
CASSLAGGLGEQFF
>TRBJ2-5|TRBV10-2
CASSYIPLAGEETQYF
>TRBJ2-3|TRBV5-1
CASTGDRTDTQYF
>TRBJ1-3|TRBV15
CATSGVMRGNTIYF
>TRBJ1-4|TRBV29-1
CSVDRNEKLFF
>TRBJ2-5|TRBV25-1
CASSEWGMWEQETQYF
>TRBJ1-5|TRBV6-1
CASRAGTAPNQPQHF
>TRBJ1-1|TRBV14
CASSQSAMNTEAFF
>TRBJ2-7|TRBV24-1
CATSDAGTRHEQYF
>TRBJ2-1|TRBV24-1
CATSDSGTVDNEQFF
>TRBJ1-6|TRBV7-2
CASSLETGVHSPLHF
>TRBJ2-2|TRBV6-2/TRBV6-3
CASSLFAGKSTGELFF
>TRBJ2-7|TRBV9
CASSIYLCSVEGGTSYEQYF
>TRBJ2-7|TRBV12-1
CAGPFEPREQYF
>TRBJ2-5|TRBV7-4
CASSWLETQYF
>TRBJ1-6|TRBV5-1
CASSFRDRGLSPLHF
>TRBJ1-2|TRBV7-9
CASTGRTGEYGYTF
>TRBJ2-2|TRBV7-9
CASSLGEATTGELFF
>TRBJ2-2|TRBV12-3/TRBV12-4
CASGPGLESTGELFF
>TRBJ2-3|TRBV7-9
CASSLVGSGGRDTQYF
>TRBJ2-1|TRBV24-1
CATSGLGWGGLGEQFF
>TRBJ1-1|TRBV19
CARSITMNTEAFF
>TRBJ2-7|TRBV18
CASSPRDRVTYEQYF
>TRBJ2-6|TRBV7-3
CASSFLGAGANSGANVLTF
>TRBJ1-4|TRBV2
CASTLTNEKLFF
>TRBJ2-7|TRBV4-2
CASSQEGGGLAEQYF
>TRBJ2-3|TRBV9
CASSVGDREFGDTQYF
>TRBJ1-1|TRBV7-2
CASSLETGAAFF
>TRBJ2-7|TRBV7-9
CASSPTTGDFEQYF
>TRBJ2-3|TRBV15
CATSLVGDTDTQYF
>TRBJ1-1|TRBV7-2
CASSPQPGSNTEAFF
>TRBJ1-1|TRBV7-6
CASRQYNTEAFF
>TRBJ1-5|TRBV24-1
CATNYRGTGTSQPQHF
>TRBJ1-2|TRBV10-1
CASSSRAQGYGYTF
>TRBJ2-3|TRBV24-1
CATQRGPSTDTQYF
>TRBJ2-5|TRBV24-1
CATSDPSGDKETQYF